This T cell receptor (beta chain) was sequenced for a study of PD-L1 blockade in urothelial cancer. Study-level information: Bladder-origin urothelial cancer in males covered most of the roughly 29 patients. Blood samples contained a median around 140,000 T cells. Findings of the study overall: Having blood TCR clonality under the median before treatment predicted better survival.

This table comes from immunoSEQ multiplex PCR, and its TCRdb copy is limited to in-frame clones, with some not included. Of about 79,000 clones in the sample, around four fifths are singletons; the top ten hold 6.7%. The CDR3 covers 14 residues. Trimming took 4 bases from V and 2 from J, leaving 12 bases between them. CDR1 and CDR2 (germline): LGHNA, YSLEER. Time point here: pretreatment peripheral blood. Diagnoses among patients were locally advanced or metastatic urothelial carcinoma. Concerning this clone: The target antigen is unknown.

The chain is built from TRBV4-3 and TRBJ2-7, with D maybe TRBD1 (5 bases). This TCR was sampled from a man between 35 and 55 years old with urothelial cancer. Sequenced here: PBMCs, sampled around atezolizumab (anti-PD-L1) treatment. In DNA form, the CDR3 reads TGCGCCAGCAGCCCAAGCCAGGGCGCCTACGAGCAGTACTTC. Amino acids: CASSPSQGAYEQYF.